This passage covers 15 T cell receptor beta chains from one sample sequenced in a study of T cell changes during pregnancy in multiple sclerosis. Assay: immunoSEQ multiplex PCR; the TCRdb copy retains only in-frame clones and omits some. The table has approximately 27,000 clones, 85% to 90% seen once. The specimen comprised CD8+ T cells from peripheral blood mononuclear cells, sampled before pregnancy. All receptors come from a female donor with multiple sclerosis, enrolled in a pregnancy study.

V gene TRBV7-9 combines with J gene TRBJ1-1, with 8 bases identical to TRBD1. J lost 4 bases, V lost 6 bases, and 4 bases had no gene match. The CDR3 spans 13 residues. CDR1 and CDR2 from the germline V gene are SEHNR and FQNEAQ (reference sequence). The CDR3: CASSTTGVTEAFF. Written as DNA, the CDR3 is TGTGCCAGCAGTACGACAGGGGTCACTGAAGCTTTCTTT.

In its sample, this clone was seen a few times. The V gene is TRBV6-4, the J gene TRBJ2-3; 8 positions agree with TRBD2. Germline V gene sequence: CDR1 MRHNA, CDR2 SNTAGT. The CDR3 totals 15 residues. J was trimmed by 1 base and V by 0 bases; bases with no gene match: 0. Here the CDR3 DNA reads TGTGCCAGCAGTGACTCGCGGGGGGGCACAGATACGCAGTATTTT. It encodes CASSDSRGGTDTQYF.

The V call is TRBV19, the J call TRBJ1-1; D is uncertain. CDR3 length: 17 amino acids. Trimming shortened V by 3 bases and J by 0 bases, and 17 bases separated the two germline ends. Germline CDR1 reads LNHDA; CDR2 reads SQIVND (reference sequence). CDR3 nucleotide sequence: TGTGCCAGTAGTATTGCAGAGGGAGTGGGCGTGAACACTGAAGCTTTCTTT. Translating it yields CASSIAEGVGVNTEAFF.

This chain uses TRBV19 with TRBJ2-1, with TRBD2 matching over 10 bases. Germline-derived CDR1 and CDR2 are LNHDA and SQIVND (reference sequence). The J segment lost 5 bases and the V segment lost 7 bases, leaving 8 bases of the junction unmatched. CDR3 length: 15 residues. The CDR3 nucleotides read TGTGCCAGTACCAATTTAGCGGGGGGCCACAATGAGCAGTTCTTC. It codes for CASTNLAGGHNEQFF. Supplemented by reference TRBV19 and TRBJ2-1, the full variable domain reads DGGITQSPKYLFRKEGQNVTLSCEQNLNHDAMYWYRQDPGQGLRLIYYSQIVNDFQKGDIAEGYSVSREKKESFPLTVTSAQKNPTAFYLCASTNLAGGHNEQFFGPGTRLTVL.

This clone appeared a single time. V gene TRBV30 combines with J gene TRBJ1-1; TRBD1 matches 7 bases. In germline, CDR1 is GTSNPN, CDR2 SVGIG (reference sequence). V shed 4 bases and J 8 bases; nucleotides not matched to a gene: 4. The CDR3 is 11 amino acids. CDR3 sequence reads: CAWTQGLEAFF. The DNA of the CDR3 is TGTGCCTGGACACAGGGGTTAGAAGCTTTCTTT.

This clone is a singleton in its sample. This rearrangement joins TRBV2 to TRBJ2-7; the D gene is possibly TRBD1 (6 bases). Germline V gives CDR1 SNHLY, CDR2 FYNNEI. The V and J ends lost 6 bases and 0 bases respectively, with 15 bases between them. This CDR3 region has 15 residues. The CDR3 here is CASRANRDTSYEQYF. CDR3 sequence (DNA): TGTGCCAGCAGGGCAAATAGGGACACCTCCTACGAGCAGTACTTC.

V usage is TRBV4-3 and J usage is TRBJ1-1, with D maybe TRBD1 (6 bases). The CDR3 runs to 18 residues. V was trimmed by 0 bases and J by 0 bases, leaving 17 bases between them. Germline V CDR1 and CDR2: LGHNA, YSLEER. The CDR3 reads CASSQDQATGIMNTEAFF. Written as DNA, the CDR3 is TGCGCCAGCAGCCAAGATCAGGCGACAGGAATTATGAACACTGAAGCTTTCTTT.

CDR3 nucleotides: TGTGCCTGGAGTTGGGCCGTGAGTGAGCAGTTCTTC. Translating gives CAWSWAVSEQFF. The chain is built from TRBV30 and TRBJ2-1; no clear D gene. This CDR3 contains 12 residues. Between the trimmed V and J ends, which lost 2 bases and 9 bases, there was a span of 11 bases. Germline lookup yields CDR1 GTSNPN and CDR2 SVGIG (reference sequence). The full variable domain, in which reference TRBV30 and TRBJ2-1 provide the parts outside the CDR3, is SQTIHQWPATLVQPVGSPLSLECTVEGTSNPNLYWYRQAAGRGLQLLFYSVGIGQISSEVPQNLSASRPQDRQFILSSKKLLLSDSGFYLCAWSWAVSEQFFGPGTRLTVL.

In nucleotides, the CDR3 is TGTGCCAGCAGCTGGGGCGACAGCAACAATGAGCAGTTCTTC. Its translation: CASSWGDSNNEQFF. This rearrangement joins TRBV7-2 to TRBJ2-1; maybe TRBD1 (5 bases). Trimming left V 4 bases short and J 5 bases short, with 12 bases between. In germline, CDR1 is SGHTA, CDR2 FQGNSA. The CDR3 loop spans 14 amino acids.

The CDR3 nucleotides read TGTGCCAGCAGTTTAGTTTCTAGGGGTAATGAAAAACTGTTTTTT. It encodes CASSLVSRGNEKLFF. The chain carries TRBV28 and TRBJ1-4; the D gene is possibly TRBD1 (5 bases). Trimming stripped 2 bases from V and 4 bases from J, with 11 bases between. Germline assignment: CDR1 MDHEN and CDR2 SYDVKM. The CDR3 runs to 15 residues.

CDR3 sequence: CASSSYSYEQYF. The CDR3 region has the DNA TGTGCCAGCAGCTCCTACTCCTACGAGCAGTACTTC. The chain carries TRBV7-8 and TRBJ2-7; D is uncertain. The CDR3 is made up of 12 amino acids. The germline V gene encodes CDR1 SGHVS and CDR2 FQNEAQ. Trimming removed 4 bases from V and 0 bases from J, with 4 bases in between.

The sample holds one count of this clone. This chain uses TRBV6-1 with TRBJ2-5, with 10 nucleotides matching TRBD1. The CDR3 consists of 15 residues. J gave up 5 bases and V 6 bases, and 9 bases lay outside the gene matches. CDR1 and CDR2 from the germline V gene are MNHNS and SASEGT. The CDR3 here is CASSLLDRGGETQYF. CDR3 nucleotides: TGTGCCAGCAGCCTCCTGGACAGGGGGGGTGAGACCCAGTACTTC.

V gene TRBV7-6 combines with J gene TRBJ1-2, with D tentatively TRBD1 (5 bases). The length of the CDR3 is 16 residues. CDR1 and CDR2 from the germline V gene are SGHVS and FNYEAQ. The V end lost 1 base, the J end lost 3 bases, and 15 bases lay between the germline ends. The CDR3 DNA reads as TGTGCCAGCAGCTTAGGGTCGGGGGTCGGCCACTATGGCTACACCTTC. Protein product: CASSLGSGVGHYGYTF.

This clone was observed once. The CDR3 DNA follows: TGTGCCAGCAGTGATATGCGCACTGAAGCTTTCTTT. Protein product: CASSDMRTEAFF. J is TRBJ1-1 and V is TRBV2; the D is unclear. The CDR3 length is 12 residues. Germline loops: CDR1 SNHLY, CDR2 FYNNEI. Trimming left V 3 bases short and J 4 bases short, with 6 bases between. Based on the CDR3 plus reference TRBV2 and TRBJ1-1, the full variable domain is EPEVTQTPSHQVTQMGQEVILRCVPISNHLYFYWYRQILGQKVEFLVSFYNNEISEKSEIFDDQFSVERPDGSNFTLKIRSTKLEDSAMYFCASSDMRTEAFFGQGTRLTVV.

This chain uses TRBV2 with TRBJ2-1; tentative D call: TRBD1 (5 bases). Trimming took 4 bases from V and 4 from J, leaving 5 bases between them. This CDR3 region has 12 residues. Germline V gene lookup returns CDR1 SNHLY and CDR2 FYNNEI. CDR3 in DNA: TGTGCCAGCAGTGGACAGTACAATGAGCAGTTCTTC. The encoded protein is CASSGQYNEQFF.